This T cell receptor (beta chain) derives from a study of cytomegalovirus exposure and HLA in healthy donors. Notes on the study in general: Productive status was seen about 87% or about 30% of the time for most TCR beta V segments in an earlier analysis. TCR sequences were mostly rare, though some public TCRs occurred in many donors. Sequencing probably produced one cluster of sequence variants that were highly shared. A later analysis linked a missense variant in DCLRE1C to the trimming of TCR beta V and J genes.

This clone was recorded once. Its target is unknown. The primer mix had 60 Vbeta and 13 Jbeta primers. Sequencing used immunoSEQ multiplex PCR; TCRdb keeps in-frame clones, though not all of them. The sample holds about 130,000 clones, approximately 68% seen once. The source of this sequence is a man between 25 and 39 years old in good health and CMV-seropositive. Sequenced: PBMCs.

CDR3: CASSLATGATYEQYF. CDR3 sequence (DNA): TGTGCCAGCAGCTTAGCGACAGGGGCGACCTACGAGCAGTACTTC. The chain combines TRBV7-2 with TRBJ2-7; 8 bases are shared with TRBD1. Germline V gene sequence: CDR1 SGHTA, CDR2 FQGNSA. The V gene end was trimmed by 0 bases and the J gene end by 2 bases; junction bases not matched to a gene: 3. The CDR3 totals 15 residues. The full variable domain, with the rest looked up from reference TRBV7-2 and TRBJ2-7, is GAGVSQSPSNKVTEKGKDVELRCDPISGHTALYWYRQSLGQGLEFLIYFQGNSAPDKSGLPSDRFSAERTGGSVSTLTIQRTQQEDSAVYLCASSLATGATYEQYFGPGTRLTVT.